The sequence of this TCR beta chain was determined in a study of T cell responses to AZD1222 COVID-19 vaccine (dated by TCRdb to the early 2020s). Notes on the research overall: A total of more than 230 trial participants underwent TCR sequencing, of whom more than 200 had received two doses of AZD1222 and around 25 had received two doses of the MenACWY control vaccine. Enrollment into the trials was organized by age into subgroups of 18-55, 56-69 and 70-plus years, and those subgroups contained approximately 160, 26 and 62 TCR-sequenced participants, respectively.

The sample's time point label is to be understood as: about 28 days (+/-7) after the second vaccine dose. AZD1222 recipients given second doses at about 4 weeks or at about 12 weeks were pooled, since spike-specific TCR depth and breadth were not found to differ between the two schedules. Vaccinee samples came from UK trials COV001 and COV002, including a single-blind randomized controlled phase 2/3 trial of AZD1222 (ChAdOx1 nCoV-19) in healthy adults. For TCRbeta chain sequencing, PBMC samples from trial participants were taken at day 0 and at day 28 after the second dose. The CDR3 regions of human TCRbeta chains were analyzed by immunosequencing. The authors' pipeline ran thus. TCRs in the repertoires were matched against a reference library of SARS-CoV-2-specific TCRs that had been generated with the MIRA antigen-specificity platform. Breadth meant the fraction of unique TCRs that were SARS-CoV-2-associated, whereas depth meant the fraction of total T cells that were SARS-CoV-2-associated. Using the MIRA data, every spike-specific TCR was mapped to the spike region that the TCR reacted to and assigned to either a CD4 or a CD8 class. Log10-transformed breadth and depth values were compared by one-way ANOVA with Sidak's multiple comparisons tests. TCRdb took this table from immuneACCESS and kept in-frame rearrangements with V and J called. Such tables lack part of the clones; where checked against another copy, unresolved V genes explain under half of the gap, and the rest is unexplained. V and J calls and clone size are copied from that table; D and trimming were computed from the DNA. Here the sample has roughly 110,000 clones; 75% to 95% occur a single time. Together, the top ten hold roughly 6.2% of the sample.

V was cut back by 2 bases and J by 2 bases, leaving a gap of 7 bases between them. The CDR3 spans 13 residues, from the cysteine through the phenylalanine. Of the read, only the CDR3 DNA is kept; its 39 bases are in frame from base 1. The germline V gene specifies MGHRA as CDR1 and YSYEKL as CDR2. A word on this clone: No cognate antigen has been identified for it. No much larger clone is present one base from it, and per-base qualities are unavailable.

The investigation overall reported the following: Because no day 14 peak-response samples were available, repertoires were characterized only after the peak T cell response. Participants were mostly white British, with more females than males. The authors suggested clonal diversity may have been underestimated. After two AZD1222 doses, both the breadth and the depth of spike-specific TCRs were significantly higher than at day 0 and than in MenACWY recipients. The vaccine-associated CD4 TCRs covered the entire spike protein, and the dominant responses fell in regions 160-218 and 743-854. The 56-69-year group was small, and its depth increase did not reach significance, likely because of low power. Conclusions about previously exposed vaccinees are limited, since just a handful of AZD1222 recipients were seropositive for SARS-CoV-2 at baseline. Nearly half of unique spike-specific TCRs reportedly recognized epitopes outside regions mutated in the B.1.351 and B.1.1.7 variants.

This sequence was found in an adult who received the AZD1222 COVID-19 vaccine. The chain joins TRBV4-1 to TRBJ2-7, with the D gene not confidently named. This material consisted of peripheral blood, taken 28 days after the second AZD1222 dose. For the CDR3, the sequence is CASSQQDPYEQYF. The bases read TGCGCCAGCAGCCAACAGGATCCCTACGAGCAGTACTTC.